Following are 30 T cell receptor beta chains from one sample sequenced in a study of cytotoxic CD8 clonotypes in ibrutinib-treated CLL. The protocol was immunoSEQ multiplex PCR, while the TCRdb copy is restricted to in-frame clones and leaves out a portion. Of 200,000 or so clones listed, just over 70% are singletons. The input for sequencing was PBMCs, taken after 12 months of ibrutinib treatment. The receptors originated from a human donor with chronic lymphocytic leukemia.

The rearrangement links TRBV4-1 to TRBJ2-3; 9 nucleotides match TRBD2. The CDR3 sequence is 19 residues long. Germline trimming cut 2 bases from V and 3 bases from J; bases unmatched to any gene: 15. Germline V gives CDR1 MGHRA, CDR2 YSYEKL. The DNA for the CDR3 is TGCGCCAGCAGCCAACCCCAAGGCCCCCTAGCGGGATTTACAGATACGCAGTATTTT. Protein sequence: CASSQPQGPLAGFTDTQYF.

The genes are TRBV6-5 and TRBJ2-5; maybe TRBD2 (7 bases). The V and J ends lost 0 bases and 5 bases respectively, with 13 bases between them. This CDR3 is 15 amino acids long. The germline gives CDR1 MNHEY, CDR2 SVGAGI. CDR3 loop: CASSYSAGAKETQYF. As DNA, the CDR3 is TGTGCCAGCAGTTACTCGGCGGGGGCCAAGGAGACCCAGTACTTC.

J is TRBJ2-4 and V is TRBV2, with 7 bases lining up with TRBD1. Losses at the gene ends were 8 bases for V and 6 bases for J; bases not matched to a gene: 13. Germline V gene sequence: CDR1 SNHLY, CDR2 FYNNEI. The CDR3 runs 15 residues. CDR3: CASGVTRTGSNIQYF. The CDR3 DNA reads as TGTGCCAGCGGGGTGACCCGGACAGGTTCAAACATTCAGTACTTC.

The CDR3 region is CASSWGTGVDEQYF. The CDR3, as DNA: TGCGCCAGCAGCTGGGGGACAGGGGTGGACGAGCAGTACTTC. This chain joins TRBV5-1 and TRBJ2-7; 10 positions agree with TRBD1. The germline V gene encodes CDR1 SGHRS and CDR2 YFSETQ. With V trimmed by 3 bases and J by 5 bases, 5 bases remained unmatched. This CDR3 region has 14 residues.

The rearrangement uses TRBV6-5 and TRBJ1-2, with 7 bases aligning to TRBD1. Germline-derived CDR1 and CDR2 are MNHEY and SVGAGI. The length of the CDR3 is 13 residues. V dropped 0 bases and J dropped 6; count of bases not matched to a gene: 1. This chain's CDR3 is CASSYSGTDGYTF. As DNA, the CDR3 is TGTGCCAGCAGTTACTCCGGGACAGATGGCTACACCTTC.

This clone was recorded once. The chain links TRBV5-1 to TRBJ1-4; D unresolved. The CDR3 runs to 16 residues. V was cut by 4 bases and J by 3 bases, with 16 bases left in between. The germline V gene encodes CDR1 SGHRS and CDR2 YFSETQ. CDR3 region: CASSPAGGTSNEKLFF. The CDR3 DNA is TGCGCCAGCAGCCCCGCGGGTGGCACATCTAATGAAAAACTGTTTTTT.

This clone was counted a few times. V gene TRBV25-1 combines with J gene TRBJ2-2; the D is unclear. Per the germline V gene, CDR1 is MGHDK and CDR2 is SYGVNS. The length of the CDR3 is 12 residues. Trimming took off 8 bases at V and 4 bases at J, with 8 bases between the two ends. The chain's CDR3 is CASDSTTGELFF. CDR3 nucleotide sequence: TGTGCCAGCGACTCCACCACCGGGGAGCTGTTTTTT.

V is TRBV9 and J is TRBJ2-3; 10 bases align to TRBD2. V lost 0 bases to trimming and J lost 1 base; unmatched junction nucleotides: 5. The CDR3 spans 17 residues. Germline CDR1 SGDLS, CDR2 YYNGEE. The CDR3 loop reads CASSVVSGGPGTDTQYF. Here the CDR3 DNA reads TGTGCCAGCAGCGTAGTTAGCGGGGGGCCAGGCACAGATACGCAGTATTTT.

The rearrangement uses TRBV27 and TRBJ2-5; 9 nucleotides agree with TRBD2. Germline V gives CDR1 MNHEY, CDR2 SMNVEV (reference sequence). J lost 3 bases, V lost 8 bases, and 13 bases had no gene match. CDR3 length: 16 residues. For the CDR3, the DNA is TGTGCCAGCGCAGATATAGCGGGAGTAGGAAAAGAGACCCAGTACTTC. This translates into CASADIAGVGKETQYF.

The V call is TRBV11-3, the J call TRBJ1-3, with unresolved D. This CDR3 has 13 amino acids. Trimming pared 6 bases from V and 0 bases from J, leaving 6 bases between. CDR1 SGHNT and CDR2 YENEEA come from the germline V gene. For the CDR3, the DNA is TGTGCCAGCAGTAAGGACTCTGGAAACACCATATATTTT. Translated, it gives CASSKDSGNTIYF.

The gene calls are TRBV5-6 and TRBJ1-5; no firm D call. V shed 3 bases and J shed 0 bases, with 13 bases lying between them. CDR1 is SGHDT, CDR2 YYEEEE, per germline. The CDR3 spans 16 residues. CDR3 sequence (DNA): TGTGCCAGCAGCTCTCCAGGATTTTCTAGCAATCAGCCCCAGCATTTT. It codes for CASSSPGFSSNQPQHF.

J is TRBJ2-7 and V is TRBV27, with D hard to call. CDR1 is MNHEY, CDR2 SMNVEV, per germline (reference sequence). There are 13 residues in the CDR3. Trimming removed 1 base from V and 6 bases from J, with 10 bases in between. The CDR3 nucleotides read TGTGCCAGCAGTTTATATGACCGGACCGAGCAGTACTTC. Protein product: CASSLYDRTEQYF.

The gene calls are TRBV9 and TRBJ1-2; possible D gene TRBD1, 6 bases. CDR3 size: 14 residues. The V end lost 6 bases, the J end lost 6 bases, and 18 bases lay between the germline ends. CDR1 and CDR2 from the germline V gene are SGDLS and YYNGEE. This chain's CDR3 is CASTVALGAHGYTF. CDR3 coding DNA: TGTGCCAGCACCGTCGCGTTGGGGGCCCATGGCTACACCTTC.

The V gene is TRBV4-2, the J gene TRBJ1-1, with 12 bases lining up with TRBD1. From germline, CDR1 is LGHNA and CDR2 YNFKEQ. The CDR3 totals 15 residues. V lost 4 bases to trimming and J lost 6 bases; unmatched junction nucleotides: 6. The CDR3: CASSPTGQGAAEAFF. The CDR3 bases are TGTGCCAGCAGCCCGACGGGACAGGGGGCCGCTGAAGCTTTCTTT.

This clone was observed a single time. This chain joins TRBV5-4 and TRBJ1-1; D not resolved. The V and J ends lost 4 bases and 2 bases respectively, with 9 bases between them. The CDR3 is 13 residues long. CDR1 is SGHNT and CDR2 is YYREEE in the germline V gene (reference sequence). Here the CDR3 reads CASSAYFNTEAFF. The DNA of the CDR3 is TGTGCCAGCAGCGCTTATTTCAACACTGAAGCTTTCTTT.

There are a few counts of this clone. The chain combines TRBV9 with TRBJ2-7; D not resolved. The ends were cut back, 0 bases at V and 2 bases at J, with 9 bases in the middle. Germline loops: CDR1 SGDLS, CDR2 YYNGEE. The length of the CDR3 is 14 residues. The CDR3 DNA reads TGTGCCAGCAGCGTAGGAAAGCGTACCTACGAGCAGTACTTC. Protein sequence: CASSVGKRTYEQYF. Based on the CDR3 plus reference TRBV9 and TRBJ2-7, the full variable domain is DSGVTQTPKHLITATGQRVTLRCSPRSGDLSVYWYQQSLDQGLQFLIQYYNGEERAKGNILERFSAQQFPDLHSELNLSSLELGDSALYFCASSVGKRTYEQYFGPGTRLTVT.

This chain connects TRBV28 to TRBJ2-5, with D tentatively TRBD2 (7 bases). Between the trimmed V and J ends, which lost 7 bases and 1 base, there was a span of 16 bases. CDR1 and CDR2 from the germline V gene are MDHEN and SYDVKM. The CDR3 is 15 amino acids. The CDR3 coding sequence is TGTGCCAGCATCAGTTGGGGAGGGGGCCAAGAGACCCAGTACTTC. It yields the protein CASISWGGGQETQYF.

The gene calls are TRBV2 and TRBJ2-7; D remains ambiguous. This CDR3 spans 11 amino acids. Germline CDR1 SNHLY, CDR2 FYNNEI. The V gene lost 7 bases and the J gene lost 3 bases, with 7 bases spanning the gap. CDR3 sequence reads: CASKNFYEQYF. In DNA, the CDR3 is TGTGCCAGCAAGAACTTCTACGAGCAGTACTTC.

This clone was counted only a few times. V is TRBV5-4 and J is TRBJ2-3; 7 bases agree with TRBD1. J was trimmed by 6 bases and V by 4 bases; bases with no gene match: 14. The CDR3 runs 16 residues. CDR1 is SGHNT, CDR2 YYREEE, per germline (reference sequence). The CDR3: CASSLGDMRGRDTQYF. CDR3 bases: TGTGCCAGCAGCCTAGGGGACATGAGGGGGCGGGATACGCAGTATTTT.

The CDR3, as DNA: TGTGCCAGTAGTAAATCCAGGACAGGCTATGGCTACACCTTC. This gives the protein CASSKSRTGYGYTF. The gene calls are TRBV19 and TRBJ1-2, with 7 bases identical to TRBD1. This CDR3 comprises 14 residues. The V segment lost 4 bases and the J segment 4 bases; nucleotides outside the gene matches: 6. Germline CDR1 and CDR2: LNHDA and SQIVND (reference sequence).

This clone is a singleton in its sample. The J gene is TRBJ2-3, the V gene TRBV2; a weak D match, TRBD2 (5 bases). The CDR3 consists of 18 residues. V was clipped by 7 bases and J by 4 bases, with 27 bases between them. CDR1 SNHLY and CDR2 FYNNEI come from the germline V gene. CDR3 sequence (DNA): TGTGCCAGCAACTCCATTCTTCATGGTCCCCCGAGGGCAGATACGCAGTATTTT. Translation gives CASNSILHGPPRADTQYF.

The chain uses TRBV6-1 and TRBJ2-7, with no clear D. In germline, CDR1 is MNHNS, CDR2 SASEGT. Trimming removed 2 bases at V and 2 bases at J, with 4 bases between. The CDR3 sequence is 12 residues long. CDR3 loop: CASSEQAYEQYF. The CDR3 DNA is TGTGCCAGCAGTGAACAGGCCTACGAGCAGTACTTC.

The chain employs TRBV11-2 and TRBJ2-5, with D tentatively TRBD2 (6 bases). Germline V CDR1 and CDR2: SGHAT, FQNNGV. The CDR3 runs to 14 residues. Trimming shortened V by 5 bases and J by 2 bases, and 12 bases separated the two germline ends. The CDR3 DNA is TGTGCCAGCAGCCCAAGGAGGGAACAAGAGACCCAGTACTTC. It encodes CASSPRREQETQYF.

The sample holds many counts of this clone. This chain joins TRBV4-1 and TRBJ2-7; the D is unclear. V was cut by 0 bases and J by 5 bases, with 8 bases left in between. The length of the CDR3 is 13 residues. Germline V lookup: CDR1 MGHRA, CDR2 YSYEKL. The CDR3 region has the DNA TGCGCCAGCAGCCAAGATCTGGCGAACGAGCAGTACTTC. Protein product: CASSQDLANEQYF.

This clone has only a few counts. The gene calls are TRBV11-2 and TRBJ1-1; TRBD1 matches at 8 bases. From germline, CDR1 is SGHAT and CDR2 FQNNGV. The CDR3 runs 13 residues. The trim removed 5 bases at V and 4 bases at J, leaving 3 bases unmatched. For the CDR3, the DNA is TGTGCCAGCAGCACCCAGGGGGCCACTGAAGCTTTCTTT. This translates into CASSTQGATEAFF. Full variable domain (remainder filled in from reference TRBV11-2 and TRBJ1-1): EAGVAQSPRYKIIEKRQSVAFWCNPISGHATLYWYQQILGQGPKLLIQFQNNGVVDDSQLPKDRFSAERLKGVDSTLKIQPAKLEDSAVYLCASSTQGATEAFFGQGTRLTVV.

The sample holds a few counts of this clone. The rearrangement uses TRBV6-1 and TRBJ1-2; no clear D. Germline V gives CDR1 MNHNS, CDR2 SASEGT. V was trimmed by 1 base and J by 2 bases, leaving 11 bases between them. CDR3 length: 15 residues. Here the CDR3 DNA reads TGTGCCAGCAGTGAAGTACCAGCGGCAAACTATGGCTACACCTTC. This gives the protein CASSEVPAANYGYTF.

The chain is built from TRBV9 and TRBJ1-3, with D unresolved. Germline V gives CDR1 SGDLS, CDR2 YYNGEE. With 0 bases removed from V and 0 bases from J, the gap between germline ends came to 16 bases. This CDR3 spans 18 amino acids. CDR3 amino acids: CASSVGVWTASSGNTIYF. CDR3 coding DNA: TGTGCCAGCAGCGTAGGAGTATGGACGGCCTCCTCTGGAAACACCATATATTTT.

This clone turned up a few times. The CDR3 region is CASSLVGYGYTF. CDR3 bases: TGCGCCAGCAGCTTGGTGGGATATGGCTACACCTTC. The rearrangement joins TRBV5-1 to TRBJ1-2; no clear D gene. V was shortened by 0 bases and J by 5 bases, with 5 bases between the two germline ends. This CDR3 region has 12 residues. Germline loops: CDR1 SGHRS, CDR2 YFSETQ. The full variable domain, rest sourced from reference TRBV5-1 and TRBJ1-2, is KAGVTQTPRYLIKTRGQQVTLSCSPISGHRSVSWYQQTPGQGLQFLFEYFSETQRNKGNFPGRFSGRQFSNSRSEMNVSTLELGDSALYLCASSLVGYGYTFGSGTRLTVV.

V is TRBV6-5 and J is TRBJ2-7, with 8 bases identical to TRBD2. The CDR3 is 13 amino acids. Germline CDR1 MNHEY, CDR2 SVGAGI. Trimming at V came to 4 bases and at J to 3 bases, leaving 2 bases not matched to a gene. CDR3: CASSWTSSYEQYF. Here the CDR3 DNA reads TGTGCCAGCAGTTGGACTAGCAGCTACGAGCAGTACTTC.

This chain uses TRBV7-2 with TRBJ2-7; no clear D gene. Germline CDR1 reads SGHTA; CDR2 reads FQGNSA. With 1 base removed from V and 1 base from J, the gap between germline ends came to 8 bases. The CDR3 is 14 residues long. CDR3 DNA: TGTGCCAGCAGCTTAGATTACGTATCCTACGAGCAGTACTTC. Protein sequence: CASSLDYVSYEQYF.